A selection of T cell receptor beta chains follows, all from one sample in a study of spatial heterogeneity in lung cancer. TCRdb used MiXCR to reprocess the 5' RACE reads, holding one entry per CDR3 protein. Of some 110,000 distinct CDR3 sequences listed, over 9% are singletons. The specimen was PBMCs, collected at follow-up. The receptors were gathered from a male donor with early-stage non-small cell lung cancer. The CDR3 runs from the conserved cysteine through the conserved F or W. Fields, in order: clone size, V gene, J gene, D gene, CDR3 protein, CDR3 DNA. D genes are given only for firm matches. Where a row states a size, it is once, few, many or the class of an expanded clone; other rows omit it.

clone size: few; V gene: TRBV6-2/TRBV6-3; J gene: TRBJ1-1; D gene: NA; CDR3 protein: CASSWATGTPNTEAFF; CDR3 DNA: TGTGCCAGCAGTTGGGCCACCGGGACTCCCAACACTGAAGCTTTCTTT
clone size: few; V gene: TRBV6-1; J gene: TRBJ1-1; D gene: TRBD1; CDR3 protein: CASSELGQGRSRGTEAFF; CDR3 DNA: TGTGCCAGCAGTGAATTAGGACAGGGCCGCTCGCGAGGTACTGAAGCTTTCTTT
clone size: many; V gene: TRBV20-1; J gene: TRBJ2-1; D gene: NA; CDR3 protein: CSSYHLGQQQFF; CDR3 DNA: TGCAGTTCCTACCACCTGGGGCAACAGCAGTTCTTC
clone size: few; V gene: TRBV4-1; J gene: TRBJ2-3; D gene: NA; CDR3 protein: CASSQSRTDTQYF; CDR3 DNA: TGCGCCAGCAGCCAAAGTAGGACAGATACGCAGTATTTT
clone size: many; V gene: TRBV6-4; J gene: TRBJ2-2; D gene: NA; CDR3 protein: CASSLEDSTGELFF; CDR3 DNA: TGTGCCAGCAGCCTGGAGGACTCCACCGGGGAGCTGTTTTTT
clone size: few; V gene: TRBV28; J gene: TRBJ2-1; D gene: TRBD1; CDR3 protein: CASSQTGFEDEQFF; CDR3 DNA: TGTGCCAGCAGCCAGACAGGGTTTGAGGATGAGCAGTTCTTC
clone size: few; V gene: TRBV6-5; J gene: TRBJ1-3; D gene: TRBD1; CDR3 protein: CASSYSPTGTGVTGNTIYF; CDR3 DNA: TGTGCCAGCAGTTACTCCCCAACCGGGACAGGGGTCACTGGAAACACCATATATTTT
clone size: many; V gene: TRBV20-1; J gene: TRBJ1-1; D gene: TRBD1; CDR3 protein: CSAPGTGEGSTEAFF; CDR3 DNA: TGCAGTGCCCCAGGGACAGGGGAAGGTAGCACTGAAGCTTTCTTT
clone size: NA; V gene: TRBV5-1; J gene: TRBJ1-1; D gene: NA; CDR3 protein: CASSLGMSNTEAFF; CDR3 DNA: TGCGCCAGCAGCTTGGGTATGTCGAACACTGAAGCTTTCTTT
clone size: NA; V gene: TRBV28; J gene: TRBJ2-3; D gene: TRBD1; CDR3 protein: CASSRQGRSMGTDTQYF; CDR3 DNA: TGTGCCAGCAGTCGACAGGGGCGATCCATGGGCACAGATACGCAGTATTTT
clone size: many; V gene: TRBV12-3/TRBV12-4; J gene: TRBJ2-7; D gene: TRBD2; CDR3 protein: CASSLGLAGVHEQYF; CDR3 DNA: TGTGCCAGCAGTTTAGGGCTAGCGGGTGTCCACGAGCAGTACTTC
clone size: NA; V gene: TRBV20-1; J gene: TRBJ1-5; D gene: TRBD1; CDR3 protein: CSARDSYSNQPQHF; CDR3 DNA: TGCAGTGCCAGGGACAGTTATAGCAATCAGCCCCAGCATTTT
clone size: few; V gene: TRBV4-3; J gene: TRBJ2-7; D gene: NA; CDR3 protein: CASSQAIHGSRVYEQYF; CDR3 DNA: TGCGCCAGCAGCCAAGCAATCCATGGCAGTAGAGTCTACGAGCAGTACTTC
clone size: many; V gene: TRBV9; J gene: TRBJ1-4; D gene: NA; CDR3 protein: CASSVGAGRGEKLFF; CDR3 DNA: TGTGCCAGCAGCGTAGGAGCAGGGCGAGGTGAAAAACTGTTTTTT
clone size: many; V gene: TRBV29-1; J gene: TRBJ2-2; D gene: NA; CDR3 protein: CSVAPRAMNTGELFF; CDR3 DNA: TGCAGCGTTGCGCCCAGGGCGATGAACACCGGGGAGCTGTTTTTT
clone size: NA; V gene: TRBV12-3/TRBV12-4; J gene: TRBJ1-2; D gene: NA; CDR3 protein: CASSLKMTGNYGYTF; CDR3 DNA: TGTGCCAGCAGTTTAAAGATGACAGGAAACTATGGCTACACCTTC
clone size: NA; V gene: TRBV10-3; J gene: TRBJ2-3; D gene: NA; CDR3 protein: CAISESRGGTDTQYF; CDR3 DNA: TGTGCCATCAGTGAGTCTCGTGGGGGCACAGATACGCAGTATTTT
clone size: few; V gene: TRBV20-1; J gene: TRBJ2-1; D gene: TRBD2; CDR3 protein: CSARVAGVPTHEQFF; CDR3 DNA: TGCAGTGCTAGGGTTGCGGGGGTTCCTACGCATGAGCAGTTCTTC
clone size: NA; V gene: TRBV11-3; J gene: TRBJ2-1; D gene: NA; CDR3 protein: CASSPRTDEQFF; CDR3 DNA: TGTGCCAGCAGCCCAAGGACAGACGAGCAGTTCTTC
clone size: NA; V gene: TRBV10-3; J gene: TRBJ2-5; D gene: NA; CDR3 protein: CAISSVYQETQYF; CDR3 DNA: TGTGCCATCAGCAGCGTATACCAAGAGACCCAGTACTTC
clone size: NA; V gene: TRBV4-1; J gene: TRBJ2-7; D gene: NA; CDR3 protein: CASSHGRDGDEQYF; CDR3 DNA: TGCGCCAGCAGTCACGGACGGGACGGGGATGAGCAGTACTTC
clone size: few; V gene: TRBV9; J gene: TRBJ1-6; D gene: TRBD1; CDR3 protein: CASSVTGSQDSPLHF; CDR3 DNA: TGTGCCAGCAGCGTGACAGGGTCCCAAGATTCACCCCTCCACTTT
clone size: NA; V gene: TRBV5-6; J gene: TRBJ1-4; D gene: TRBD1; CDR3 protein: CASSAQGGANEKLFF; CDR3 DNA: TGTGCCAGCAGCGCTCAGGGGGGAGCTAATGAAAAACTGTTTTTT
clone size: many; V gene: TRBV12-3/TRBV12-4; J gene: TRBJ2-7; D gene: NA; CDR3 protein: CASSEGRPYEQYF; CDR3 DNA: TGTGCCAGCTCAGAGGGAAGGCCCTACGAGCAGTACTTC
clone size: many; V gene: TRBV4-3; J gene: TRBJ1-1; D gene: NA; CDR3 protein: CASSQGVLGWMNTEAFF; CDR3 DNA: TGCGCCAGCAGCCAAGGGGTTCTGGGGTGGATGAACACTGAAGCTTTCTTT